A single T cell receptor beta chain is shown here with its context. Its antigen is currently unknown. These data come from a study of CD8+ T cells in alopecia areata. About the research overall: Tofacitinib administration to treated patients was oral, at 5 to 10 mg twice daily. Study-wide findings and caveats: Normal skin's resident alphabeta T cells are sequenced alongside lesional scalp T cells.

Investigators isolated RNA and reverse transcribed it into cDNA to act as the sequencing template. Using immunoSEQ multiplex PCR, the repertoire was profiled, and TCRdb retains in-frame clones only, with some absent. Altogether 170,000 or so clones are present, roughly 59% being singletons, with the ten largest covering 1.5% to 2%. CDR1 is LNHNV, CDR2 YYDKDF, per germline (reference sequence). Trimming removed 5 bases from V and 7 bases from J, with 18 bases in between. This CDR3 region has 15 residues. The source was CD4+ T cells sorted from blood, collected at week 0. The clonotype comes from a human donor with alopecia areata. The rearrangement links TRBV15 to TRBJ2-1; unclear D gene. CDR3 region: CATSLGSSKGNEQFF. The CDR3 DNA follows: TGTGCCACCAGCCTAGGGTCCTCAAAAGGGAATGAGCAGTTCTTC.